These T cell receptor beta chains were read from a single sample in a study of T-cell reconstitution after alpha-beta-depleted transplantation in children. TCRdb re-called the PCR reads with MiXCR, one entry per CDR3 protein. The table includes about 610,000 distinct CDR3 sequences, roughly a tenth detected once. The sequencing here drew on PBMCs from the stem cell graft donor, taken from the stem cell graft. These receptors originate from a human donor who donated a stem cell graft to a child with acute myeloid leukemia. CDR3s include the opening cysteine and the closing phenylalanine or tryptophan. The D gene is left open where the match is weak. Where a row states a size, it is once, few, many or the class of an expanded clone; other rows omit it.

J,V,D,size,DNA,CDR3
TRBJ1-2,TRBV6-1,.,few,TGTGCCAGCACCATACGTGGGGGGGCGGCTGGCTACACCTTC,CASTIRGGAAGYTF
TRBJ2-5,TRBV7-2,.,.,TGTGCCAGCAGCTTAGACCCGACCCAGTACTTC,CASSLDPTQYF
TRBJ2-1,TRBV12-3/TRBV12-4,TRBD1,.,TGTGCCAGCAGTGGACAGGTGGATGGTGAGCAGTTCTTC,CASSGQVDGEQFF
TRBJ2-7,TRBV7-8,TRBD1,.,TGTGCCAGCAGCTTATCTTTTGGGACAGATACCTACGAGCAGTACTTC,CASSLSFGTDTYEQYF
TRBJ2-7,TRBV4-1,TRBD2,few,TGCGCCAGCAGCCAAGATTCGTCGGTTAGGCTAGCGGGAGATGGAGCCTACGAGCAGTACTTC,CASSQDSSVRLAGDGAYEQYF
TRBJ2-3,TRBV4-3,.,many,TGCGCCAGCAGCCAAGATCCACCGACCCAGGACATGAATACGCAGTATTTT,CASSQDPPTQDMNTQYF
TRBJ2-7,TRBV6-7,.,many,TGTGCCAGCAGCCCCCGTGGCAGGGGCTACTACGAGCAGTACTTC,CASSPRGRGYYEQYF
TRBJ2-1,TRBV20-1,.,.,TGCAGTGCTGGACTAAATTACAGATACAATGAGCAGTTCTTC,CSAGLNYRYNEQFF
TRBJ1-2,TRBV20-1,.,many,TGCAGTGCTGATTCAGGGCAGGGAGGAGGCTACACCTTC,CSADSGQGGGYTF
TRBJ2-1,TRBV20-1,TRBD2,.,TGCAGTGCTAGAGTGGCGGGAGAAGGCGAGCAGTTCTTC,CSARVAGEGEQFF
TRBJ2-7,TRBV7-2,.,few,TGTGCCAGCACCCAAGGCGGGACACTTGGGGTCTACGAGCAGTACTTC,CASTQGGTLGVYEQYF
TRBJ1-1,TRBV12-3/TRBV12-4,.,few,TGTGCCAGCTCCATCTGGGGGGAAGCTTTCTTT,CASSIWGEAFF
TRBJ2-2,TRBV7-2,.,many,TGTGCCAGCAGCTTAGAGGCCCAGAGAAGGACCGGGGAGCTGTTTTTT,CASSLEAQRRTGELFF
TRBJ2-1,TRBV5-1,TRBD2,few,TGCGCCAGCAGCTTAGGGTCTAGCGGGAATATCAATGAGCAGTTCTTC,CASSLGSSGNINEQFF
TRBJ2-2,TRBV5-5,.,many,TGTGCCAGCAGCTTGGCCTTGGGCGGATACGGGGAGCTGTTTTTT,CASSLALGGYGELFF
TRBJ2-5,TRBV11-2,.,.,TGTGCCAGCAGCTTAGTTCAGGGAAACACAGAGACCCAGTACTTC,CASSLVQGNTETQYF
TRBJ2-7,TRBV20-1,TRBD2,few,TGCAGTGCTAGGGGGACTAGCGGGAGAGATGACGAGCAGTACTTC,CSARGTSGRDDEQYF
TRBJ2-1,TRBV29-1,TRBD2,many,TGCAGCGTTCAGGCGGGAGGGACTTACAATGAGCAGTTCTTC,CSVQAGGTYNEQFF
TRBJ2-1,TRBV4-1,TRBD2,few,TGCGCCAGCAGCAGACTAGCGGGATCTAACAATGAGCAGTTCTTC,CASSRLAGSNNEQFF
TRBJ2-7,TRBV6-1,.,few,TGTGCCAGCAGCCCCTTAGGGACGAGCTACGAGCAGTACTTC,CASSPLGTSYEQYF
TRBJ2-3,TRBV5-1,TRBD2,few,TGCGCCAGCAGCCTCGGACTAGCGGGGGCTAGCACAGATACGCAGTATTTT,CASSLGLAGASTDTQYF
TRBJ1-2,TRBV2,.,many,TGTGCCAGCAGTGAAAGAAGTCGTGGCTACACCTTC,CASSERSRGYTF
TRBJ2-7,TRBV20-1,TRBD1,many,TGCAGTGCTACCCAGGGACAGAAGTTATCCTACGAGCAGTACTTC,CSATQGQKLSYEQYF
TRBJ2-1,TRBV25-1,.,few,TGTGCCAGCAGTGAAGTCGGGGGAGGAGGGTACAATGAGCAGTTCTTC,CASSEVGGGGYNEQFF
TRBJ1-1,TRBV29-1,.,.,TGCAGCGTAGGGACACCAAAAAAGGCGAACACTGAAGCTTTCTTT,CSVGTPKKANTEAFF
TRBJ2-7,TRBV29-1,.,.,TGCAGCGTTGTCCCCCGAGCCTCCTACGAGCAGTACTTC,CSVVPRASYEQYF
TRBJ1-1,TRBV11-2,TRBD1,few,TGTGCCAGCAGCCGAGGGACAGTGTTTAGTGAAGCTTTCTTT,CASSRGTVFSEAFF
TRBJ2-1,TRBV3-1,TRBD2,many,TGTGCCACCCAGCGGGGCTCGAATGAGCAGTTCTTC,CATQRGSNEQFF
TRBJ1-1,TRBV5-1,.,many,TGCGCCAGCAGCTTCGACGGTACACGAGGCACTGAAGCTTTCTTT,CASSFDGTRGTEAFF
TRBJ2-1,TRBV11-2,.,many,TGTGCCAGCAGCTTATTTCTGGCCAATGAGCAGTTCTTC,CASSLFLANEQFF
TRBJ1-1,TRBV5-1,.,few,TGCGCCAGCACCCCTCAGGGATTGCTAGGGAGCACTGAAGCTTTCTTT,CASTPQGLLGSTEAFF
TRBJ2-7,TRBV30,TRBD2,few,TGTGCCTGGAGTGTACTAGCGGGAAGGTACGAGCAGTACTTC,CAWSVLAGRYEQYF
TRBJ2-3,TRBV28,TRBD2,few,TGTGCCAGCCGCAAGTCCCACCGGAGGGTAGCGGGACACACAGATACGCAGTATTTT,CASRKSHRRVAGHTDTQYF
TRBJ1-2,TRBV28,.,few,TGTGCCAGCCGGCCAGGGGCAACGGGGTATGGCTACACCTTC,CASRPGATGYGYTF
TRBJ2-1,TRBV7-9,TRBD2,.,TGTGCCAGCAGCGATAGCGGGAGTGGATCCAATGAGCAGTTCTTC,CASSDSGSGSNEQFF
TRBJ2-1,TRBV12-3/TRBV12-4,TRBD1,many,TGTGCCAGCAGTCAGGGACAGATCAACAATGAGCAGTTCTTC,CASSQGQINNEQFF
TRBJ2-2,TRBV5-1,.,.,TGCGCCAGCAGCCCCGGATCTCAGGGGCGAAAATACACCGGGGAGCTGTTTTTT,CASSPGSQGRKYTGELFF
TRBJ2-3,TRBV20-1,.,.,TGCAGTGCGATACAGGGATCCTCGTCGGGAGATACGCAGTATTTT,CSAIQGSSSGDTQYF
TRBJ2-1,TRBV7-8,.,many,TGTGCCAGCAGCCCCCAACGAGGCGGGCAGTTCTTC,CASSPQRGGQFF
TRBJ1-5,TRBV12-3/TRBV12-4,.,.,TGTGCCAGCCGGACTTACAATCAGCCCCAGCATTTT,CASRTYNQPQHF
TRBJ2-2,TRBV12-3/TRBV12-4,.,many,TGTGCCAGCAGTTTGGGTGGGACGGCCGGGGAGCTGTTTTTT,CASSLGGTAGELFF
TRBJ1-2,TRBV15,.,.,TGTGCCACCAGCAGAGATCCCCCTCGGGCGTCCGGCTACACCTTC,CATSRDPPRASGYTF
TRBJ2-3,TRBV20-1,TRBD2,few,TGCAGTGCTTCTGAAGCGGGGGGCGATACGCAGTATTTT,CSASEAGGDTQYF
TRBJ2-5,TRBV3-1,.,once,TGTGCCAGCAGCCAAACCCAGAGGTCCCAAGAGACCCAGTACTTC,CASSQTQRSQETQYF
TRBJ2-7,TRBV7-2,.,few,TGTGCCAGCACCCTAACACCCAGGGGGGGCAACTACGAGCAGTACTTC,CASTLTPRGGNYEQYF
TRBJ2-5,TRBV25-1,TRBD2,many,TGTGCCAGCAGTCAACCGGGACTAGCGGGAGGGCCCTCATGGGAGACCCAGTACTTC,CASSQPGLAGGPSWETQYF
TRBJ2-3,TRBV7-2,TRBD1,.,TGTGCCAGCAAAACAGGGGCCACAGATACGCAGTATTTT,CASKTGATDTQYF
TRBJ1-6,TRBV7-9,TRBD1,few,TGTGCCAGCAGCCTCGGGACAGGGAGTTCACCCCTCCACTTT,CASSLGTGSSPLHF
TRBJ2-7,TRBV27,TRBD1,few,TGTGCCAGCAGTTCGGACAGGGGGCTCGCCTACGAGCAGTACTTC,CASSSDRGLAYEQYF
TRBJ2-7,TRBV4-2,TRBD2,many,TGTGCCAGCAGCCAAGCTAGCGGGAGGTACGAGCAGTACTTC,CASSQASGRYEQYF